This entry describes one T cell receptor beta chain. The data were taken from a study of technical replicates of blood from four donors. Clones were read by immunoSEQ multiplex PCR, and TCRdb kept only the in-frame ones, dropping some. Of fewer than 85,000 clones in the sample, just over 95% were seen once. V was clipped by 0 bases and J by 4 bases, with 7 bases between them. Germline-derived CDR1 and CDR2 are MNHEY and SVGAGI. CDR3 length: 13 residues. The origin of this receptor is a human donor in good health. The sequenced sample consisted of T cells isolated from PBMCs. This chain connects TRBV6-5 to TRBJ2-7, with D unresolved. This CDR3 is CASSYSKQYEQYF. CDR3 DNA: TGTGCCAGCAGTTACTCAAAACAGTACGAGCAGTACTTC.